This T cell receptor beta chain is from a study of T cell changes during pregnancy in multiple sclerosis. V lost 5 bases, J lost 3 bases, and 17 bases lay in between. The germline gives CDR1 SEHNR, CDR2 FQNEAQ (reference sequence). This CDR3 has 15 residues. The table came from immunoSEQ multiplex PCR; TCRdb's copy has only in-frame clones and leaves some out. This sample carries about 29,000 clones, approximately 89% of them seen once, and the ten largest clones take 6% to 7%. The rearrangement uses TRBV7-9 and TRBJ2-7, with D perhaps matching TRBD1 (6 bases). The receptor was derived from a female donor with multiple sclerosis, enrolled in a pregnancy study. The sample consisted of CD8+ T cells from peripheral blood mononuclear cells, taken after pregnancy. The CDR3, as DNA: TGTGCCAGCAGCGATCCACAGGGACCAAACTACGAGCAGTACTTC. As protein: CASSDPQGPNYEQYF.